The 12 T cell receptor beta chains below all came from one sample that was sequenced in a study of cytomegalovirus exposure and HLA in healthy donors. 60 Vbeta and 13 Jbeta primers were used in PCR. The data were produced by immunoSEQ multiplex PCR, yet TCRdb's version contains in-frame clones alone and is incomplete. The top ten hold approximately 6% of the sample, which has around 130,000 clones, over 6.5% seen once. Material: PBMCs. The receptors shown here come from a middle-aged woman in good health and CMV-seropositive.

V usage is TRBV5-4 and J usage is TRBJ2-7; 7 positions match TRBD1. The CDR3 is 13 residues long. In germline, CDR1 is SGHNT, CDR2 YYREEE (reference sequence). The V segment lost 3 bases and the J segment 5 bases; nucleotides outside the gene matches: 5. CDR3 sequence: CASSYRGADEQYF. The CDR3, as DNA: TGTGCCAGCAGCTACAGGGGAGCCGACGAGCAGTACTTC.

The chain carries TRBV7-6 and TRBJ1-1; D gene ambiguous. This CDR3 region has 14 residues. Trimming took 1 base from V and 1 from J, leaving 7 bases between them. Germline CDR1 reads SGHVS; CDR2 reads FNYEAQ. The CDR3 here is CASSLGQANTEAFF. The CDR3, as DNA: TGTGCCAGCAGCTTAGGGCAGGCGAACACTGAAGCTTTCTTT.

In its sample, this clone was seen a few times. This sequence joins TRBV29-1 and TRBJ2-3, with TRBD2 matching 12 bases. With 5 bases clipped from V and 7 bases from J, the junction kept 4 bases outside the gene matches. Germline V CDR1 and CDR2: SQVTM, ANQGSEA. The CDR3 covers 13 residues. CDR3 DNA: TGCAGCGTTCTAGCGGGGGGGCCTAATACGCAGTATTTT. This gives the protein CSVLAGGPNTQYF.

V usage is TRBV6-6 and J usage is TRBJ2-1; the match to TRBD1 covers 8 bases. The length of the CDR3 is 14 residues. The trim removed 7 bases at V and 8 bases at J, leaving 10 bases unmatched. The V gene's germline CDR1 is MNHNY and CDR2 SVGAGI (reference sequence). The CDR3 DNA reads as TGTGCCAGCAACGACAGGGGTCGATGGCATGAGCAGTTCTTC. This sequence encodes CASNDRGRWHEQFF.

This rearrangement joins TRBV25-1 to TRBJ2-7, with a weak D call TRBD1 (6 bases). The germline gives CDR1 MGHDK, CDR2 SYGVNS. This CDR3 has 15 residues. The V and J ends lost 8 bases and 2 bases respectively, with 19 bases between them. The CDR3 nucleotides read TGTGCCAGCCCGCGAGACAGGCCTGGTCCCTACGAGCAGTACTTC. Amino acids: CASPRDRPGPYEQYF.

This clone was seen more than once but under ten times. V and J are TRBV6-6 and TRBJ2-1, with 7 bases matching TRBD2. The CDR3 is 14 residues long. The ends lost 4 bases at V and 6 bases at J; junction bases unmatched: 6. The germline gives CDR1 MNHNY, CDR2 SVGAGI (reference sequence). For the CDR3, the DNA is TGTGCCAGCAGTTCTGGACTAGGGGCCAATGAGCAGTTCTTC. Protein product: CASSSGLGANEQFF.

The chain has TRBV5-1 and TRBJ2-7; no firm D call. Trimming removed 0 bases at V and 7 bases at J, with 11 bases between. CDR3 length: 13 amino acids. From germline, CDR1 is SGHRS and CDR2 YFSETQ. The CDR3 loop is CASSLGTATEQYF. The CDR3 nucleotides are TGCGCCAGCAGCTTGGGTACCGCTACGGAGCAGTACTTC.

The rearrangement uses TRBV7-7 and TRBJ2-2; TRBD1 matches at 8 bases. The CDR3 has 14 amino acids. V shed 4 bases and J 4 bases; nucleotides not matched to a gene: 2. The V gene's germline CDR1 is SSHAT and CDR2 FNYEAQ (reference sequence). CDR3 coding DNA: TGTGCCAGCAGCTCCGGGACAGGCACCGGGGAGCTGTTTTTT. Amino acid sequence: CASSSGTGTGELFF.

This chain joins TRBV27 and TRBJ1-5; D perhaps matches TRBD1 (6 bases). This CDR3 is built from 15 residues. V lost 3 bases to trimming and J lost 4 bases, with 13 bases between them. Germline V gene sequence: CDR1 MNHEY, CDR2 SMNVEV (reference sequence). The CDR3 DNA follows: TGTGCCAGCAGTTTCAGGGGAGTGGGGAATCAGCCCCAGCATTTT. This codes for CASSFRGVGNQPQHF.

The chain employs TRBV5-4 and TRBJ1-1; weak D call: TRBD1 (5 bases). V was pared by 1 base and J by 0 bases, with 13 bases between. CDR1 is SGHNT, CDR2 YYREEE, per germline (reference sequence). There are 16 residues in the CDR3. CDR3 sequence reads: CASSLPAGLLNTEAFF. The CDR3 coding sequence is TGTGCCAGCAGCTTGCCTGCGGGACTGCTGAACACTGAAGCTTTCTTT. Variable domain in full (rest from reference TRBV5-4 and TRBJ1-1): ETGVTQSPTHLIKTRGQQVTLRCSSQSGHNTVSWYQQALGQGPQFIFQYYREEENGRGNFPPRFSGLQFPNYSSELNVNALELDDSALYLCASSLPAGLLNTEAFFGQGTRLTVV.

This clone was found a few times. V usage is TRBV2 and J usage is TRBJ1-4, with D perhaps matching TRBD1 (5 bases). This CDR3 has 13 residues. Germline CDR1 SNHLY, CDR2 FYNNEI. Between the trimmed V and J ends, which lost 4 bases and 8 bases, there was a span of 11 bases. CDR3 sequence: CASSGEGREKLFF. The DNA for the CDR3 is TGTGCCAGCAGTGGGGAGGGGAGGGAAAAACTGTTTTTT.

This clone was picked up a small number of times. This chain joins TRBV5-4 and TRBJ1-1, with D hard to call. Trimming removed 2 bases from V and 5 bases from J, with 16 bases in between. The CDR3 sequence is 15 residues long. Germline V gene sequence: CDR1 SGHNT, CDR2 YYREEE (reference sequence). The CDR3 DNA reads TGTGCCAGCAGCTTCCCCGGAGGACCGGGGACTGAAGCTTTCTTT. It is translated as CASSFPGGPGTEAFF.